This TCR beta chain was recovered during a study of blood T cell repertoires in COVID-19. The overall study: COVID-19 samples from acute and convalescent phases originated in the United States, Italy and Spain. T cells, B-cell-depleted T cells, or PBMCs provided the cDNA or gDNA that served as material.

Under the authors' procedure: Amplifying reference gene primers gave estimates of nucleated cell counts. Profiling relied on immunoSEQ multiplex PCR, and the TCRdb table lists in-frame clones only, not all of them. The DNA gave D and trimming, while V, J and clone size come from that table. The sample lists approximately 170,000 clones, 70% to 90% seen once, with 7% to 7.5% in the top ten. CDR1 and CDR2 from the germline V gene are LNHDA and SQIVND (reference sequence). V shed 3 bases and J shed 7 bases, with 10 bases lying between them. This CDR3 spans 14 amino acids. This sequence joins TRBV19 and TRBJ1-6; D gene ambiguous. The TCR was taken from a woman of 80 years or more in a cohort sampled during active or convalescent COVID-19. Sequenced input: peripheral blood. The CDR3 DNA is TGTGCCAGTAGTATTACTAGGAACAATTCACCCCTCCACTTT. It encodes CASSITRNNSPLHF.